This TCR beta chain came from a study of spatial heterogeneity in lung cancer. Study context: An average of more than ten raw reads was observed per unique TCR and UMI combination. Study findings and constraints: There were more appearances of ubiquitous expanded tumor TCRs in blood at resection than at follow-up.

One entry per CDR3 protein, called by TCRdb with MiXCR from the 5' RACE reads. The sample carries approximately 40,000 distinct CDR3 sequences, 6% to 7.5% recorded once. There are 16 residues in the CDR3. The J segment lost 3 bases and the V segment lost 4 bases, leaving 11 bases of the junction unmatched. CDR1 SNHLY and CDR2 FYNNEI come from the germline V gene. This clonotype was observed a few times. Its antigen is still unknown. Time point of the sample: sample taken at primary tumor resection. Unsorted whole RNA samples from tumor, nontumor lung or frozen PBMC were sequenced. The gene calls are TRBV2 and TRBJ2-5; TRBD2 agrees at 7 bases. The sample here was PBMCs, taken at surgery. The sequence was collected from a female donor with early-stage non-small cell lung cancer. In nucleotides, the CDR3 is TGTGCCAGCAGTGTACCGGCAGGGAGGGCCGAAGAGACCCAGTACTTC. Residues: CASSVPAGRAEETQYF.